Below, one T cell receptor (beta chain) is given with its context. This specimen belongs to a study of blood T cell repertoires in COVID-19. Overall study context: Italy, Spain and the United States were the sources of the convalescent and acute COVID-19 samples. Nucleic acid was either cDNA or gDNA, and it came from T cells, B-cell-depleted T cells, or PBMCs.

The V gene's germline CDR1 is SGHTA and CDR2 FQGTGA. The CDR3 spans 14 residues. V was pared by 5 bases and J by 5 bases, with 6 bases of the junction left unmatched. As originally analysed: For nucleated cells, counts were estimated from reference gene primer amplification. The method was immunoSEQ multiplex PCR; TCRdb's version includes in-frame clones alone and lacks a portion of them. D and trimming were read from the DNA, whereas the V and J calls and clone size are those reported in that table. The sample gives 25,000 to 35,000 clones, approximately 87% of which show up once; 24% is in the top ten.

This sequence joins TRBV7-3 and TRBJ2-3, with 8 bases that match TRBD2. What was sequenced was peripheral blood. This TCR came from a human donor with active COVID-19. The donor label of this sample is uncertain. CDR3 residues: CASSAGLEIDTQYF. Written as DNA, the CDR3 is TGTGCCAGCAGCGCGGGACTAGAGATAGATACGCAGTATTTT.